The clone carrying this T cell receptor beta chain was observed a handful of times. The antigen is undetermined. J lost 2 bases, V lost 4 bases, and 5 bases had no gene match. This CDR3 spans 13 amino acids. Germline V CDR1 and CDR2: SQVTM, ANQGSEA. The data stem from a study of cytomegalovirus exposure and HLA in healthy donors. Study observations and caveats: There was a cluster of highly shared sequence variants that was likely a sequencing artifact.

The study ran its PCR with 60 Vbeta and 13 Jbeta primers. Sequencing was performed with immunoSEQ multiplex PCR; in TCRdb, only in-frame clones are kept and a portion is missing. The sample shows 90,000 to 110,000 clones, nearly 80% of them seen only once. The V gene is TRBV29-1, the J gene TRBJ2-7; 7 bases align to TRBD1. The source is a man younger than 40 in good health and CMV-seronegative. Sequences were obtained from PBMCs. The CDR3 is CSVVLGQPYEQYF. The CDR3 DNA is TGCAGCGTTGTCCTGGGACAGCCCTACGAGCAGTACTTC.